Here is one TCR beta chain with its context. These data belong to a study of technical replicates of blood from a handful of donors. Germline CDR1 reads SGHRS; CDR2 reads YFSETQ. The CDR3 extends over 17 amino acids. V lost 4 bases to trimming and J lost 2 bases, with 20 bases between them. TCRdb's copy holds only in-frame clones and misses some; the assay was immunoSEQ multiplex PCR. The sample yields 85,000 to 100,000 clones, around 95% seen once. Input material: T cells isolated from PBMCs. This sequence joins TRBV5-1 and TRBJ2-3; perhaps TRBD2 as D (6 bases). The TCR was taken from a human donor in good health. The CDR3 loop reads CASSLLLAQPLTDTQYF. CDR3 DNA sequence: TGCGCCAGCAGCCTGCTACTAGCCCAACCTCTCACAGATACGCAGTATTTT.